This T cell receptor beta chain was sequenced during a study of blood T cell repertoires in COVID-19. V dropped 2 bases and J dropped 11 bases, with 16 bases sitting between them. Germline lookup yields CDR1 SGHKS and CDR2 YYEKEE (reference sequence). The CDR3 contains 13 residues. Original methodology: Reference gene primer amplification yielded estimated nucleated cell counts. Method: immunoSEQ multiplex PCR; TCRdb's copy keeps in-frame clones and lacks some. V, J and clone size were drawn from that table, and D and trimming were deduced from the DNA. The table shows a few hundred thousand clones, with approximately 88% occurring only once.

The clonotype originates from a woman aged 25 to 39 who had recovered from COVID-19. The sample consisted of peripheral blood. V and J are TRBV5-5 and TRBJ1-1; perhaps TRBD1 as D (6 bases). CDR3 residues: CASSFGGPMGAFF. CDR3 bases: TGTGCCAGCAGCTTTGGGGGCCCCATGGGGGCTTTCTTT.